The clone carrying this T cell receptor (beta chain) has only one observation. Its matching antigen is unknown. This sample was taken from a study of shared clonotypes between healthy human individuals. About the research overall: Each donor's CD8 memory used one plate, CD8 naive two, each CD4 subset three.

As processed by the authors: Junction-only sequences produced by ImmunoSEQ had no quality scores, so filtering differed. Some clones are missing from TCRdb's copy, which holds only in-frame ones; the method was immunoSEQ multiplex PCR. D and trimming were read from the DNA, whereas the V and J calls and clone size are those reported in that table. This table holds more than 850,000 clones, about 80% found once. General study findings and limits: Represented genetic and exposure-history diversity was restricted by having few donors.

Every one of the donors was a Caucasian adult that lived in Nashville, Tennessee. The clonotype originates from a man aged 18 to 30 in good health. Some clones in this sample may be carry-over from other donors' samples. Sample: memory CD4+ T cells from PBMCs. Subset specified: CD45RA-negative fraction.

The DNA of the CDR3 is TGTGCCATCCAGGGCCAGAAGAACACTGAAGCTTTCTTT. Protein sequence: CAIQGQKNTEAFF. The V gene is TRBV19, the J gene TRBJ1-1, with TRBD1 as a possible D gene (5 bases). Germline assignment: CDR1 LNHDA and CDR2 SQIVND (reference sequence). The CDR3 length is 13 residues. The V gene lost 10 bases and the J gene lost 1 base, with 13 bases spanning the gap.